This T cell receptor (beta chain) was sequenced in a study of blood T cell repertoires in COVID-19. Turning to the study itself: Sources were T cells, B-cell-depleted T cells, or PBMCs; the material itself was cDNA or gDNA.

Self-reported history from a screening survey and questionnaire set each donor's cohort. TCRdb's copy holds only in-frame clones and misses some; the assay was immunoSEQ multiplex PCR. The sample records 60,000 to 75,000 clones, just over 70% being singletons. In its sample, this clone was seen a few times. This TCR came from a woman aged 55-69 years who had been exposed to COVID-19. Sequenced input: PBMCs or T cells enriched from blood (not recorded which).

CDR3 DNA sequence: TGTGCCACCAGCACCCGCGGGGGGGGAGAGACCCAGTACTTC. Encoded protein: CATSTRGGGETQYF. The genes are TRBV15 and TRBJ2-5, with 9 bases matching TRBD2. The germline gives CDR1 LNHNV, CDR2 YYDKDF (reference sequence). V was clipped by 4 bases and J by 4 bases; unmatched bases: 4. CDR3 length: 14 residues.